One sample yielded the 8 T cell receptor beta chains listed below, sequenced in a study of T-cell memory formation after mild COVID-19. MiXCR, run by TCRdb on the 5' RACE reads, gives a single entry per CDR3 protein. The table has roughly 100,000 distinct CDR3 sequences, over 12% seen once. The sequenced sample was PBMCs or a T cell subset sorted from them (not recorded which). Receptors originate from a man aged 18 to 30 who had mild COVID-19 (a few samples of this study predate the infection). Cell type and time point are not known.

The CDR3 DNA reads as TGCGCCAGCAGCCAAGTCGTCCGGGTGGAGACCCAGTACTTC. As protein: CASSQVVRVETQYF. This rearrangement joins TRBV4-1 to TRBJ2-5, with D uncertain. The CDR3 covers 14 residues. V lost 1 base and J lost 5, with 11 bases in between. CDR1 and CDR2 from the germline V gene are MGHRA and YSYEKL.

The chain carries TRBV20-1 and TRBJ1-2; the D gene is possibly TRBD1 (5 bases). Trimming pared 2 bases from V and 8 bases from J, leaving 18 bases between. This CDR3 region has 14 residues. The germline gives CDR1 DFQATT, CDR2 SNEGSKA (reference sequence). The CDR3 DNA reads TGCAGTGCTAGACCGCAGGGTGCCCTAGAAGGCTACACCTTC. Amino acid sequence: CSARPQGALEGYTF.

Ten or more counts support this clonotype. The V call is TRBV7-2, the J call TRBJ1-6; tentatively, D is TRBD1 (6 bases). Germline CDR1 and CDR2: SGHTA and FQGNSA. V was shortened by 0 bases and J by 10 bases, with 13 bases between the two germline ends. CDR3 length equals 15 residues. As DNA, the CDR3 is TGTGCCAGCAGCTTAGCGCGTTCGGGACAATCACCCCTCCACTTT. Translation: CASSLARSGQSPLHF.

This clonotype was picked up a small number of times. CDR3 loop: CASGAQGGQEDYTF. CDR3 bases: TGTGCTAGTGGTGCCCAGGGTGGCCAGGAAGACTACACCTTC. The chain combines TRBV12-5 with TRBJ1-2; TRBD1 might be the D (5 bases). The V gene lost 5 bases and the J gene lost 10 bases, with 20 bases spanning the gap. The germline V gene has CDR1 LGHNT and CDR2 FRNRAP. The CDR3 contains 14 residues.

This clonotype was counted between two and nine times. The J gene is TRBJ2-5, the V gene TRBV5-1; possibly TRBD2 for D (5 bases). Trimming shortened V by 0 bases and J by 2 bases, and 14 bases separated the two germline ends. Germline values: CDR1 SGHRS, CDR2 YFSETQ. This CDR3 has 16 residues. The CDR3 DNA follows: TGCGCCAGCAGCTTGGACCCGCGGTCGGGGCAAGAGACCCAGTACTTC. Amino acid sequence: CASSLDPRSGQETQYF.

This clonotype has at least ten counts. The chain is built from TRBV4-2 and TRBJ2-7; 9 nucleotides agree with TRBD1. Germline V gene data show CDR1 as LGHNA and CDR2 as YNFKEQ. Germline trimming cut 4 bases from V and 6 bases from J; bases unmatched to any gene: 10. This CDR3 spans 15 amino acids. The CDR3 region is CASSPETGGVGEQYF. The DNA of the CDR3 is TGTGCCAGCAGCCCAGAGACAGGGGGAGTGGGCGAGCAGTACTTC.

CDR3 residues: CASSHRAGVTGELFF. In nucleotides, the CDR3 is TGCGCCAGCAGCCACAGAGCGGGGGTCACCGGGGAGCTGTTTTTT. This chain uses TRBV4-1 with TRBJ2-2, with TRBD2 identical over 8 bases. V shed 3 bases and J 4 bases; nucleotides not matched to a gene: 4. CDR1 and CDR2 from the germline V gene are MGHRA and YSYEKL. CDR3 length: 15 amino acids.

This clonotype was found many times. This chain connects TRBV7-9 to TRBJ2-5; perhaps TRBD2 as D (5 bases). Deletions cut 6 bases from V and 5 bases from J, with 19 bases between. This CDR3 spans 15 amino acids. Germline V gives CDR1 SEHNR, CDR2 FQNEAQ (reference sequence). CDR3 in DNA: TGTGCCAGCAGGCGCGACGGACTCCGGGTGGAGACCCAGTACTTC. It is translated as CASRRDGLRVETQYF.